These 25 T cell receptor beta chains came from one sample sequenced in a study of shared clonotypes between healthy human individuals (TCRdb year 2020). Libraries came from the immunoSEQ multiplex PCR assay. Imported from immuneACCESS, the table was reduced by TCRdb to in-frame sequences with V and J called. These copies leave out some clones; in studies compared against another copy, an unresolved V gene accounts for under half, and the cause of the remainder is not known. This sample has fewer than 3 million clones in its table, and 80% to 95% of those were observed once. The biggest ten clones account for around 0.38% of the sample. Input material: naive CD4+ T cells from PBMCs. The sample's cell subset or site label is to be understood as: CD45RA+ positively selected. These receptors originate from a man younger than 35 in good health. Some clones in this sample may be carry-over from other donors' samples.

The chain employs TRBV2 and TRBJ2-1; D is ambiguous. The CDR3 has 14 residues. The germline CDR1 and CDR2 sequences are SNHLY and FYNNEI. V was trimmed by 7 bases and J by 4 bases, leaving 14 bases between them. This CDR3 reads CASTRLRQYNEQFF. The CDR3 nucleotides read TGTGCCAGCACTCGGTTGAGGCAGTACAATGAGCAGTTCTTC.

This clone was picked up one time. The rearrangement joins TRBV14 to TRBJ2-7; D gene unclear. Trimming cost V 1 base and J 0 bases, with 7 bases left between them. Per germline, CDR1 SGHDN and CDR2 FVKESK. The CDR3 extends over 14 amino acids. The CDR3 is CASSQVANSYEQYF. The CDR3, as DNA: TGTGCCAGCAGCCAAGTGGCCAACTCCTACGAGCAGTACTTC. Full variable domain (rest looked up from reference TRBV14 and TRBJ2-7): EAGVTQFPSHSVIEKGQTVTLRCDPISGHDNLYWYRRVMGKEIKFLLHFVKESKQDESGMPNNRFLAERTGGTYSTLKVQPAELEDSGVYFCASSQVANSYEQYFGPGTRLTVT.

The chain has TRBV11-2 and TRBJ2-3; D is ambiguous. Germline CDR1 is SGHAT and CDR2 is FQNNGV. Trimming pared 5 bases from V and 0 bases from J, leaving 12 bases between. CDR3 length: 15 amino acids. CDR3 in amino acids: CASSQGRPSTDTQYF. CDR3 nucleotide sequence: TGTGCCAGCAGCCAAGGACGGCCTAGCACAGATACGCAGTATTTT.

This chain links TRBV28 with TRBJ2-5; a possible D gene is TRBD1 (6 bases). Germline V lookup: CDR1 MDHEN, CDR2 SYDVKM. This CDR3 region has 13 residues. The V gene lost 7 bases and the J gene lost 11 bases, with 20 bases spanning the gap. The chain's CDR3 is CASIRQQGGEQYF. The CDR3 region has the DNA TGTGCCAGCATTCGACAACAGGGCGGAGAGCAGTACTTC.

This clone has only a few counts. V usage is TRBV27 and J usage is TRBJ1-5, with 8 bases fitting TRBD1. This CDR3 region has 14 residues. V shed 6 bases, J shed 2 bases, and the junction held 3 bases outside the gene matches. Germline lookup yields CDR1 MNHEY and CDR2 SMNVEV (reference sequence). CDR3 in DNA: TGTGCCAGCAGGGAACAGGGGGGCAATCAGCCCCAGCATTTT. Translated, it gives CASREQGGNQPQHF.

The V and J genes are TRBV5-4 and TRBJ1-2; D is ambiguous. CDR1 is SGHNT and CDR2 is YYREEE in the germline V gene (reference sequence). This CDR3 spans 14 amino acids. Deletions cut 4 bases from V and 2 bases from J, with 12 bases between. CDR3 DNA: TGTGCCAGCAGCCCTCAGACGGTAAACTATGGCTACACCTTC. It encodes CASSPQTVNYGYTF.

The J gene is TRBJ2-4, the V gene TRBV11-1; the D gene is possibly TRBD1 (6 bases). Germline CDR1 and CDR2: SGHAT and FQDESV (reference sequence). V dropped 5 bases and J dropped 0 bases, with 11 bases sitting between them. The CDR3 loop spans 15 amino acids. CDR3 sequence reads: CASSHRTVAKNIQYF. The CDR3 bases are TGTGCCAGCAGCCACCGGACAGTAGCCAAAAACATTCAGTACTTC.

CDR3 in amino acids: CASSLGLANPGEQYF. Here the CDR3 DNA reads TGCGCCAGCAGCTTGGGACTAGCGAACCCAGGCGAGCAGTACTTC. The chain employs TRBV5-1 and TRBJ2-7; 8 nucleotides match TRBD2. Per the germline V gene, CDR1 is SGHRS and CDR2 is YFSETQ. This CDR3 spans 15 amino acids. V was clipped by 0 bases and J by 6 bases; unmatched bases: 8.

This chain links TRBV5-5 with TRBJ2-1; 8 nucleotides align to TRBD2. The CDR3 loop spans 13 amino acids. The V and J ends lost 4 bases and 15 bases, in that order; junction bases with no gene match: 12. In germline, CDR1 is SGHKS, CDR2 YYEKEE (reference sequence). CDR3 DNA sequence: TGTGCCAGCAGCGCCCCTAGCGGGTTCGGTTGGTTCTTC. Its protein is CASSAPSGFGWFF.

The chain carries TRBV9 and TRBJ2-1; the D gene is possibly TRBD1 (6 bases). V was pared by 4 bases and J by 8 bases, with 16 bases between. Germline V CDR1 and CDR2: SGDLS, YYNGEE. The CDR3 extends over 14 amino acids. The CDR3 loop is CASSKYRARDEQFF. The CDR3 nucleotides are TGTGCCAGCAGCAAATACAGGGCTCGCGATGAGCAGTTCTTC.

V is TRBV18 and J is TRBJ2-2; D may be TRBD1 (5 bases). CDR3 length: 15 residues. Trimming cost V 6 bases and J 1 base, with 12 bases left between them. Per germline, CDR1 KGHSH and CDR2 LQKENI. The CDR3 protein is CASSPDSRNTGELFF. The DNA for the CDR3 is TGTGCCAGCTCGCCCGACAGCCGGAACACCGGGGAGCTGTTTTTT.

The rearrangement links TRBV4-1 to TRBJ2-5, with 9 bases fitting TRBD1. Germline V lookup: CDR1 MGHRA, CDR2 YSYEKL. The V gene end was trimmed by 1 base and the J gene end by 5 bases; junction bases not matched to a gene: 8. This CDR3 contains 16 residues. In DNA form, the CDR3 reads TGCGCCAGCAGCCAAGGGACAGGGGATTTTCGGGAGACCCAGTACTTC. It codes for CASSQGTGDFRETQYF.

The J gene is TRBJ1-2, the V gene TRBV5-1, with D possibly TRBD1 on 5 matching bases. Trimming shortened V by 1 base and J by 0 bases, and 10 bases separated the two germline ends. Looked up from germline, CDR1 is SGHRS and CDR2 is YFSETQ. The CDR3 spans 15 residues. CDR3 coding DNA: TGCGCCAGCAGCTTGCAGGGACGTTCTAACTATGGCTACACCTTC. The encoded protein is CASSLQGRSNYGYTF.

The chain is built from TRBV13 and TRBJ2-1; 9 bases fit TRBD1. V trimming: 4 bases; J trimming: 9 bases; junction bases outside the gene matches: 7. The CDR3 consists of 14 residues. Germline CDR1 and CDR2: PRHDT and FYEKMQ (reference sequence). DNA of the CDR3: TGTGCCAGCAGCTGGGGACAGGGTCAGGGTGAGCAGTTCTTC. Encoded protein: CASSWGQGQGEQFF. The full variable domain, its missing parts supplied by reference TRBV13 and TRBJ2-1, is AAGVIQSPRHLIKEKRETATLKCYPIPRHDTVYWYQQGPGQDPQFLISFYEKMQSDKGSIPDRFSAQQFSDYHSELNMSSLELGDSALYFCASSWGQGQGEQFFGPGTRLTVL.

The chain couples TRBV5-7 to TRBJ2-3; 11 nucleotides line up with TRBD1. TRBV5-7 is an ORF, and what it does is uncertain. After removal of 1 base from V and 0 bases from J, the junction contained 4 bases not matched to a gene. This CDR3 contains 17 residues. In nucleotides, the CDR3 is TGTGCCAGCAGCTTGTTGGGGACAGGGGGGAGCACAGATACGCAGTATTTT. Its protein product is CASSLLGTGGSTDTQYF.

The CDR3 is CAWSDLDGDQYF. The CDR3 region has the DNA TGTGCCTGGAGTGACCTTGATGGCGACCAGTACTTC. The chain has TRBV30 and TRBJ2-5; D gene uncertain. CDR1 is GTSNPN and CDR2 is SVGIG in the germline V gene (reference sequence). CDR3 size: 12 residues. Trimming shortened V by 1 base and J by 10 bases, and 13 bases separated the two germline ends.

This chain's CDR3 is CASMSGRYTGELFF. The CDR3 DNA follows: TGTGCCAGTATGAGCGGGAGGTACACCGGGGAGCTGTTTTTT. V is TRBV19 and J is TRBJ2-2, with 9 bases that match TRBD2. Germline lookup yields CDR1 LNHDA and CDR2 SQIVND (reference sequence). The CDR3 runs to 14 residues. Trimming cost V 7 bases and J 3 bases; bases outside gene matches: 3.

This chain connects TRBV28 to TRBJ1-2; D not certain. CDR3 length: 14 amino acids. Germline loops: CDR1 MDHEN, CDR2 SYDVKM. The V end was cut by 7 bases, the J end by 1 base, with 13 bases between. The CDR3 sequence: CASTQVYFNYGYTF. The CDR3, as DNA: TGTGCCAGCACTCAGGTTTACTTTAACTATGGCTACACCTTC.

The sample holds a few counts of this clone. The chain has TRBV5-6 and TRBJ1-2, with TRBD1 identical over 10 bases. The CDR3 length is 15 residues. Germline-derived CDR1 and CDR2 are SGHDT and YYEEEE. V lost 0 bases to trimming and J lost 7 bases; unmatched junction nucleotides: 6. For the CDR3, the DNA is TGTGCCAGCAGCTTGGCCTTGGGACAGGGGCTTGGCTACACCTTC. As protein: CASSLALGQGLGYTF.

The V call is TRBV6-5, the J call TRBJ1-2; TRBD1 aligns across 7 bases. The CDR3 totals 14 residues. Germline V gene lookup returns CDR1 MNHEY and CDR2 SVGAGI. V lost 6 bases, J lost 2 bases, and 6 bases stayed unmatched. The CDR3 DNA reads TGTGCCAGCAGCCCCGACAGGGACAACTATGGCTACACCTTC. This gives the protein CASSPDRDNYGYTF.

The chain couples TRBV2 to TRBJ2-3; 10 nucleotides align to TRBD2. V was clipped by 1 base and J by 4 bases; unmatched bases: 5. This CDR3 contains 16 residues. The V gene's germline CDR1 is SNHLY and CDR2 FYNNEI. The CDR3, as DNA: TGTGCCAGCAGTGAAGGTAGCGGGAGGTCGGCAGATACGCAGTATTTT. Its translation is CASSEGSGRSADTQYF.

V usage is TRBV11-2 and J usage is TRBJ2-1; the match to TRBD1 covers 8 bases. The CDR3 is 15 amino acids. Germline V gene lookup returns CDR1 SGHAT and CDR2 FQNNGV. J gave up 7 bases and V 5 bases, and 10 bases lay outside the gene matches. The CDR3, as DNA: TGTGCCAGCAGCCCTAACCCGGACAGGGTAAATGAGCAGTTCTTC. Protein sequence: CASSPNPDRVNEQFF.

V is TRBV18 and J is TRBJ1-3, with no clear D. This CDR3 contains 16 residues. Trimming removed 2 bases at V and 0 bases at J, with 11 bases between. Germline lookup yields CDR1 KGHSH and CDR2 LQKENI. CDR3: CASSPTPSLSGNTIYF. The CDR3 nucleotides are TGTGCCAGCTCACCAACCCCCAGCCTCTCTGGAAACACCATATATTTT.

The chain couples TRBV5-4 to TRBJ2-1; 14 nucleotides match TRBD2. This CDR3 region has 15 residues. V was clipped by 4 bases and J by 8 bases; unmatched bases: 5. The germline CDR1 and CDR2 sequences are SGHNT and YYREEE (reference sequence). The CDR3, as DNA: TGTGCCAGCAGCCACGGGACTAGCGGGGGCTATGAGCAGTTCTTC. Encoded protein: CASSHGTSGGYEQFF.

This clone occurred a few times. This chain joins TRBV7-9 and TRBJ2-7, with D unresolved. Germline V gene data show CDR1 as SEHNR and CDR2 as FQNEAQ (reference sequence). With 0 bases removed from V and 2 bases from J, the gap between germline ends came to 11 bases. The length of the CDR3 is 15 residues. CDR3 DNA: TGTGCCAGCAGCTTAGCGGTTGGCCCAGCCTACGAGCAGTACTTC. Translating gives CASSLAVGPAYEQYF.